The entry that follows covers one T cell receptor (beta chain) sequence. Antigen specificity is unknown. The data were taken from a study of T cell clonotyping in hematopoietic cell transplantation. Study outcomes and limitations: Higher Inverse Simpson Index values in graft donor and pretransplant recipient predicted broader posttransplant TCR diversity. Pathologically expanded recipient clonotypes increased progressively from day 30 to day 180 as diversity fell.

Profiled with immunoSEQ multiplex PCR; TCRdb holds only in-frame clones, not every one. In the table there are 15,000 to 25,000 clones, roughly three quarters of which are singletons. Germline lookup yields CDR1 SGHTA and CDR2 FQGNSA. The CDR3 sequence is 16 residues long. The V end was cut by 1 base, the J end by 7 bases, with 14 bases between. The clonotype originates from a man aged 55 to 70 in good health. Some clones in this sample may be carry-over from other donors' samples. This sequence joins TRBV7-2 and TRBJ1-6, with D possibly matching TRBD1 (6 bases). The sample was peripheral blood mononuclear cells. The CDR3 reads CASSLEGGAGNSPLHF. CDR3 sequence (DNA): TGTGCCAGCAGCTTAGAGGGGGGCGCGGGAAATTCACCCCTCCACTTT. Together with reference TRBV7-2 and TRBJ1-6, the CDR3 gives the full variable domain: GAGVSQSPSNKVTEKGKDVELRCDPISGHTALYWYRQSLGQGLEFLIYFQGNSAPDKSGLPSDRFSAERTGGSVSTLTIQRTQQEDSAVYLCASSLEGGAGNSPLHFGNGTRLTVT.